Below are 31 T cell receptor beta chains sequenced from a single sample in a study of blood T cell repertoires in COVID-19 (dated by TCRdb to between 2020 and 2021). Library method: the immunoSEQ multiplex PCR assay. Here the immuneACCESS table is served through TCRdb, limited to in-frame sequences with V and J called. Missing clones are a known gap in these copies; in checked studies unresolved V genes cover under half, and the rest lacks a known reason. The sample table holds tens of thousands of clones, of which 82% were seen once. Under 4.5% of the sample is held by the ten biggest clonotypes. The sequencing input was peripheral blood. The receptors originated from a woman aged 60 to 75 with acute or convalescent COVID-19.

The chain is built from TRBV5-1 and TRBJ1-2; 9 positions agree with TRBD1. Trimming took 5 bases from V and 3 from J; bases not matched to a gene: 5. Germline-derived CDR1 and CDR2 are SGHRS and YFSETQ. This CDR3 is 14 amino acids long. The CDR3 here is CASRGQGIYYGYTF. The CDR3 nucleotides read TGCGCCAGCAGGGGACAGGGAATCTACTATGGCTACACCTTC.

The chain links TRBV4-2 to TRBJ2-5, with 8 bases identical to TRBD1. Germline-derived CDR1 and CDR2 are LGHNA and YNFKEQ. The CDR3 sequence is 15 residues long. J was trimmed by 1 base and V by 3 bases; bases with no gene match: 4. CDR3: CASSQAGGLQETQYF. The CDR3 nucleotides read TGTGCCAGCAGCCAGGCAGGGGGCCTCCAAGAGACCCAGTACTTC.

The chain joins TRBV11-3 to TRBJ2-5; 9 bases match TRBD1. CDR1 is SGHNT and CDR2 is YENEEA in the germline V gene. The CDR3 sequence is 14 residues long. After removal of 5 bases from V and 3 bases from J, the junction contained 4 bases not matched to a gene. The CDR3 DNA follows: TGTGCCAGCAGCACCCGACAGGGGGAAGAGACCCAGTACTTC. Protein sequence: CASSTRQGEETQYF.

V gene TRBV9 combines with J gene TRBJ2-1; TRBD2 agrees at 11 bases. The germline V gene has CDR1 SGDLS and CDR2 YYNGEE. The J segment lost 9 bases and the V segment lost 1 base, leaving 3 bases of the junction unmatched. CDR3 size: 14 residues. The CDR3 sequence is CASSVTSGSREQFF. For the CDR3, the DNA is TGTGCCAGCAGCGTAACTAGCGGGAGTCGTGAGCAGTTCTTC.

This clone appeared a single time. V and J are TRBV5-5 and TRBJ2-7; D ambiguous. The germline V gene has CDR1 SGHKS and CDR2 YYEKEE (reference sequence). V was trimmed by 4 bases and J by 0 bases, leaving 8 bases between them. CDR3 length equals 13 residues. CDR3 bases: TGTGCCAGCAGCCCTAGACCCTCCTACGAGCAGTACTTC. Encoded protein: CASSPRPSYEQYF.

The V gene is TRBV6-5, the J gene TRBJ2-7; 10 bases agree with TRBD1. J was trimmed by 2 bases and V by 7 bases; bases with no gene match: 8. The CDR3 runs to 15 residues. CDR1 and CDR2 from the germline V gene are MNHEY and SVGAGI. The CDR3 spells CASNGGTGATYEQYF. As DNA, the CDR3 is TGTGCCAGCAACGGTGGGACAGGGGCTACCTACGAGCAGTACTTC.

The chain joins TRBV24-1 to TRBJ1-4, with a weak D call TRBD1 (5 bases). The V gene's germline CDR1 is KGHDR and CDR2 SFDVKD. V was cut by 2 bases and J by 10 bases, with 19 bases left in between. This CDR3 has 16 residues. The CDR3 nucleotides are TGTGCCACCAGTGATTCCCCGATATCTACAGGTGGAAAACTGTTTTTT. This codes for CATSDSPISTGGKLFF.

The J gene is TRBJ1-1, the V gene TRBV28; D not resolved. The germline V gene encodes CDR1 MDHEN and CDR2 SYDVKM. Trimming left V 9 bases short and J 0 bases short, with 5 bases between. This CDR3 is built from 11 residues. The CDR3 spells CASRVNTEAFF. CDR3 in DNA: TGTGCCAGTCGGGTGAACACTGAAGCTTTCTTT.

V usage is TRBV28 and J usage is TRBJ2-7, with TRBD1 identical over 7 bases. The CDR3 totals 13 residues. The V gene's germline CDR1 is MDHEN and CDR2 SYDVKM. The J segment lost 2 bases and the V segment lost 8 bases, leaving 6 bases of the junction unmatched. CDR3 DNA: TGTGCCAGCCTCCAGGACAGGCCCTACGAGCAGTACTTC. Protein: CASLQDRPYEQYF.

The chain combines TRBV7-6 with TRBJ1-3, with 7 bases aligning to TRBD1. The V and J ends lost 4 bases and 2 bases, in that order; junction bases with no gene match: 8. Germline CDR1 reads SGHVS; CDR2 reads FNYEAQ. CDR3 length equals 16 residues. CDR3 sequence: CASSSRQGLAGNTIYF. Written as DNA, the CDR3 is TGTGCCAGCAGCTCCCGACAGGGATTAGCTGGAAACACCATATATTTT. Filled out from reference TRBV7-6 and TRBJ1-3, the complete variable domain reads GAGVSQSPRYKVTKRGQDVALRCDPISGHVSLYWYRQALGQGPEFLTYFNYEAQQDKSGLPNDRFSAERPEGSISTLTIQRTEQRDSAMYRCASSSRQGLAGNTIYFGEGSWLTVV.

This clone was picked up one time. The CDR3 reads CASSQEGYNSPLHF. The CDR3 DNA follows: TGTGCCAGCAGCCAGGAGGGCTATAATTCACCCCTCCACTTT. The chain has TRBV7-9 and TRBJ1-6; D ambiguous. CDR1 and CDR2 from the germline V gene are SEHNR and FQNEAQ (reference sequence). The CDR3 length is 14 residues. Deletions cut 5 bases from V and 3 bases from J, with 8 bases between.

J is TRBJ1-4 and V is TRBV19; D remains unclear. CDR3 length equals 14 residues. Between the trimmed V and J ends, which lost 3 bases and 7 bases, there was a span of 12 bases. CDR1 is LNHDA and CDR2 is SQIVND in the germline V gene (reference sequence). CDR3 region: CASSMFGGGEKLFF. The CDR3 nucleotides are TGTGCCAGTAGTATGTTCGGTGGAGGTGAAAAACTGTTTTTT.

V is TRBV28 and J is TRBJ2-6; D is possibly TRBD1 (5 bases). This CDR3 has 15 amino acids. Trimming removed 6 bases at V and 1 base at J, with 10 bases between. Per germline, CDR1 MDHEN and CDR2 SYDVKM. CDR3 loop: CASSSQGSGANVLTF. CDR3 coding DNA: TGTGCCAGCAGCAGCCAGGGTTCTGGGGCCAACGTCCTGACTTTC.

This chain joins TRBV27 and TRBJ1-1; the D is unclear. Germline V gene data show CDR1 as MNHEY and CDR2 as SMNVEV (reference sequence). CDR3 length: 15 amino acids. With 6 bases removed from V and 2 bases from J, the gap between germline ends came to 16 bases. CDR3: CASRTQVPGNTEAFF. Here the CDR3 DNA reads TGTGCCAGCAGGACCCAAGTGCCAGGCAACACTGAAGCTTTCTTT.

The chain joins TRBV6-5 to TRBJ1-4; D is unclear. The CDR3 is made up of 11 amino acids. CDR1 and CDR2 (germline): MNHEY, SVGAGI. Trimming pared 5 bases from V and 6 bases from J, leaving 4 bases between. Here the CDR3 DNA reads TGTGCCAGCAGTCGAGATGAAAAACTGTTTTTT. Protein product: CASSRDEKLFF.

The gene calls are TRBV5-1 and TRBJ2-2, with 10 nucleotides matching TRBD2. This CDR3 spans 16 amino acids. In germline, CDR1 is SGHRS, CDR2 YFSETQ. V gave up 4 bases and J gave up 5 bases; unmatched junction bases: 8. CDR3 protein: CASSLLAGEGTGELFF. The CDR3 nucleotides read TGCGCCAGCAGCCTCCTAGCGGGAGAGGGAACCGGGGAGCTGTTTTTT.

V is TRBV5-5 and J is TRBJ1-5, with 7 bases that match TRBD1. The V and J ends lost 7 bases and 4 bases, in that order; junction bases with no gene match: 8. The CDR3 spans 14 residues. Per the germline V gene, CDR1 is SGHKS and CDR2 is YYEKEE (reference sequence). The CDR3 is CASQTSTGNQPQHF. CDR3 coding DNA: TGTGCCAGCCAGACCTCGACAGGGAATCAGCCCCAGCATTTT.

CDR3 in amino acids: CATSEAGQGLGANVLTF. DNA of the CDR3: TGTGCCACCAGTGAAGCCGGACAGGGACTGGGGGCCAACGTCCTGACTTTC. The chain uses TRBV24-1 and TRBJ2-6; 8 positions match TRBD1. Germline values: CDR1 KGHDR, CDR2 SFDVKD. The CDR3 is made up of 17 amino acids. The J segment lost 4 bases and the V segment lost 4 bases, leaving 8 bases of the junction unmatched.

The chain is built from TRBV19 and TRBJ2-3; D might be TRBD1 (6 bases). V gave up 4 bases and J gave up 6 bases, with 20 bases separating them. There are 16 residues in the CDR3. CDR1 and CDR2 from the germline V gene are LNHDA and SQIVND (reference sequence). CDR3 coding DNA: TGTGCCAGTAGTAACTCGGACAGCCTGACGGAGGATACGCAGTATTTT. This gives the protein CASSNSDSLTEDTQYF.

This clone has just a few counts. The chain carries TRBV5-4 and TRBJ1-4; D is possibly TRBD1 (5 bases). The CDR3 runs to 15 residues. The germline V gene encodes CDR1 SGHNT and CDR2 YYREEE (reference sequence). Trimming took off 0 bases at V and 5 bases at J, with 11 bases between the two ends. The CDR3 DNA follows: TGTGCCAGCAGCTTGGGCGCAGGGTCGAATGAAAAACTGTTTTTT. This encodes CASSLGAGSNEKLFF.

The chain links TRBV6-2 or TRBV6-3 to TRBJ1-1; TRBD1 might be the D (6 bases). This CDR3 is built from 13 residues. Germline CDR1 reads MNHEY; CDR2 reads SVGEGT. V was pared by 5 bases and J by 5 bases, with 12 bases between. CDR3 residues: CASSLGRGTEAFF. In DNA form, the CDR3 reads TGTGCCAGCAGTCTGGGGAGGGGGACTGAAGCTTTCTTT.

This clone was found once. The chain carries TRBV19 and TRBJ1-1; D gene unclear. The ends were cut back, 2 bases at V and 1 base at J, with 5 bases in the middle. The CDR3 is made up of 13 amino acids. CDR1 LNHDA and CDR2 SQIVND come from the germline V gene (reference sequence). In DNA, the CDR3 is TGTGCCAGTAGTATACAGGAGAACACTGAAGCTTTCTTT. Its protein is CASSIQENTEAFF.

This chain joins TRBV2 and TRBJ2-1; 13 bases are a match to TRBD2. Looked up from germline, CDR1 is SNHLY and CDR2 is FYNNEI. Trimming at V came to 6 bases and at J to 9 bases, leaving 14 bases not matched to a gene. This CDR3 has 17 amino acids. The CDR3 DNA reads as TGTGCCAGCAGGACGGGACTAGCGGGAATCCTTTTCCCTGAGCAGTTCTTC. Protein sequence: CASRTGLAGILFPEQFF.

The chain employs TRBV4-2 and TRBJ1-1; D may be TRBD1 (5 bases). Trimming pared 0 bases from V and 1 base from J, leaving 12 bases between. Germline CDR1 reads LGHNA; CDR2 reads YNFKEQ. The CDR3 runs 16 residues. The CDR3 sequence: CASSQERWQGNTEAFF. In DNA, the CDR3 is TGTGCCAGCAGCCAAGAGAGGTGGCAGGGGAACACTGAAGCTTTCTTT.

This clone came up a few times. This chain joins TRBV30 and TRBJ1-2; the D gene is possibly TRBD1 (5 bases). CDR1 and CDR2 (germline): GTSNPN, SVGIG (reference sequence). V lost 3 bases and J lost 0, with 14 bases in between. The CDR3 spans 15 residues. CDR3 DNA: TGTGCCTGGAGCCGGCTCCCAGGGACTAACTATGGCTACACCTTC. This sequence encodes CAWSRLPGTNYGYTF.

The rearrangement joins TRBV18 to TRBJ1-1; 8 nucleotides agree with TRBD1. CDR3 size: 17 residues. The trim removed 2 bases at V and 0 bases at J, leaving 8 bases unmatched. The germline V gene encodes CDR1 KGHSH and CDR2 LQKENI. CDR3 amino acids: CASSPLGTGVMNTEAFF. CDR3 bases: TGTGCCAGCTCACCATTAGGGACAGGAGTTATGAACACTGAAGCTTTCTTT.

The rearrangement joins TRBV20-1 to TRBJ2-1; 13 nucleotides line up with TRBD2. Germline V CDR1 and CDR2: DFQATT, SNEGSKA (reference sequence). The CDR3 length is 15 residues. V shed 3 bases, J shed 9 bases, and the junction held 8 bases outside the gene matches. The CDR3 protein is CSASPGTSGISEQFF. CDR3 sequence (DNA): TGCAGTGCTAGTCCCGGGACTAGCGGGATTAGTGAGCAGTTCTTC.

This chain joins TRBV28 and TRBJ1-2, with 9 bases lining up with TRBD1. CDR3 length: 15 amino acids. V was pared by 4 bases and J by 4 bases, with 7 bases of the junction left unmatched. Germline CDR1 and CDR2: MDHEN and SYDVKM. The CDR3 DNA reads TGTGCCAGCAGTTCTAATACAGGGGGCACCTATGGCTACACCTTC. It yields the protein CASSSNTGGTYGYTF.

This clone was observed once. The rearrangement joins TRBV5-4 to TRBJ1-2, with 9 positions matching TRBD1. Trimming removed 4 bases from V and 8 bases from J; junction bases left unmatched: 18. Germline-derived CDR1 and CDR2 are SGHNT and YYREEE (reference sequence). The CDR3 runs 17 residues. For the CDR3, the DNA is TGTGCCAGCAGCCTCGGGGGACAGGGTAGAATCAGCATGGGCTACACCTTC. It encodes CASSLGGQGRISMGYTF.

CDR3 nucleotide sequence: TGCAGCGTTGAAGTCGGACAGGGGCACTATGGCTACACCTTC. Translated, it gives CSVEVGQGHYGYTF. This sequence joins TRBV29-1 and TRBJ1-2, with 9 bases matching TRBD1. Germline-derived CDR1 and CDR2 are SQVTM and ANQGSEA. With V trimmed by 1 base and J by 3 bases, 3 bases remained unmatched. The CDR3 is 14 residues long.

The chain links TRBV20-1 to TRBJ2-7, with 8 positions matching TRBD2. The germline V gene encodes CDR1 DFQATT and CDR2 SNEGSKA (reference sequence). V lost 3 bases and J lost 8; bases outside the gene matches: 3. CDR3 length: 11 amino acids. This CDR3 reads CSASGGGKQYF. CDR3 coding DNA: TGCAGTGCTAGCGGGGGGGGGAAGCAGTACTTC.